The source of this T cell receptor (beta chain) is a study of blood T cell repertoires in COVID-19 (dated by TCRdb to about 2020). Looking at the study overall: For ImmuneRACE Cohort 3, a participant was defined as recovered based on two consecutive negative NP/OP PCR tests, clearance by a healthcare professional, or resolution of symptoms. Samples were obtained from the ongoing ImmuneRACE study (first 160 participants) and from about 1,300 subjects provided by 6 global collaborators. The prospective study material was composed of cDNA or gDNA derived from T cells, B-cell-depleted T cells, or PBMCs. Samples from collaborators originated in the United States, Italy and Spain and spanned both the acute and convalescent phases of COVID-19. Subjects who had been exposed to COVID-19, were actively infected with it, or had recovered from it provided the deeply sampled blood TCRbeta repertoires that made up the dataset. Sample metadata almost always included a de-identified subject ID, COVID-19 status, age in years and sex. The repertoires were released in a freely available public database meant as a resource for research on the immune response to SARS-CoV-2. Where available, HLA class I and class II types were taken from metadata supplied by the sample provider and were not determined by assay-based typing.

Participants in the prospective study were aged roughly 18 to 100 years, lived in 20 to 25 United States geographic areas, and enrolled through a virtual design. In the prospective study, cohorts were assigned on the basis of participant-reported clinical history obtained from a screening survey and a study questionnaire. In the prospective study, whole blood, serum and a nasopharyngeal or oropharyngeal swab were collected from each participant by mobile phlebotomists. Participants in the prospective study had the option to provide additional blood draws and questionnaires over a 2-month period. Prospective study blood samples were shipped either frozen or at room temperature before DNA extraction. The immunoSEQ Assay, a bias-controlled multiplex PCR, was used to amplify TCRbeta CDR3 regions from genomic DNA. In the authors' own workflow: Within the assay, amplification of reference gene primers was used to estimate how many nucleated cells each sample contained. To quantify the absolute abundance of each unique TCRbeta CDR3 rearrangement, sequence reads were collapsed and filtered. For each sample, productive Simpson clonality was calculated by taking the square root of Simpson's diversity index across productive rearrangements. In its TCRdb copy, this immuneACCESS table keeps in-frame sequences only and misses some clones. Where compared with another copy, unresolved V genes explain less than half of these, and the others have no known cause. For V, J and clone size, that table is used; D and trimming come from the DNA. For this sample the table gives 350,000 to 450,000 clones, of which 80% to 90% were detected only once. The top ten hold approximately 1.9% of the sample.

What the authors observed across the whole study: How much clinical and demographic metadata was included differed by source and by participant, and the metadata was provided uncurated.

Including cysteine and phenylalanine, the CDR3 has 15 amino acids. The retained sequence is limited to the CDR3, 45 bases, with the frame set at the first base. Based on the germline V gene, the CDR1 and CDR2 sequences are MDHEN and SYDVKM. The junction shows trimming of 5 bases on V and 4 bases on J, plus 12 bases between the germline ends. As to this clone: No antigen is known for it. No base quality information exists; no much larger clone differs at one position.

The chain was built from TRBV28 and TRBJ1-6, and perhaps TRBD1 as D gene, on 6 matching bases. Sequenced sample: PBMCs or T cells enriched from blood (not recorded which). The receptor was derived from a man in his forties or fifties in a cohort exposed to, infected with or recovered from COVID-19 (not recorded which). For the CDR3, the sequence is CASSRPDSYNSPLHF. The bases read TGTGCCAGCAGTCGCCCGGACAGTTATAATTCACCCCTCCACTTT.